This T cell receptor (beta chain) was retrieved from a study of CXCR3-negative and CXCR3-positive naive CD8 T cells. The libraries of TRB cDNA were prepared using 5' RACE with UMI labels. TCRdb reprocessed the 5' RACE reads and stores each CDR3 protein as one record, lacking DNA. The sample totals roughly 50,000 distinct CDR3 sequences. The germline V gene has CDR1 SGHDN and CDR2 FVKESK. The CDR3 covers 15 residues. A word on this clonotype: The antigen is unknown.

Study-wide findings and caveats: Memory cells differed in TRBV-TRBJ usage, but naive CXCR3-negative and CXCR3-positive cells had similar usage.

Subsets of CD8+ T cells were each sorted in triplicate at roughly 300,000 cells apiece. The sequenced material came from memory CD8+ T cells from blood. The clonotype was recovered from a human donor in good health. Some clones in this sample may be carry-over from other donors' samples. The chain has TRBV14 and TRBJ2-1. This CDR3 reads CASSHLDFSYNEQFF.